Below are 18 T cell receptor beta chains sequenced from a single sample in a study of regulatory T cells in long-lasting Graves disease. Stated time point: newly diagnosed GD, antithyroid drugs for less than 3 months. After RNA was extracted from PBMCs, the TCR library was made from it. HTBI primers from iRepertoire and Arm-PCR of CDR3 regions yielded the TCR beta libraries. MiXCR was run by TCRdb on the multiplex PCR reads, yielding one entry per CDR3 protein. The sample contains roughly 560,000 distinct CDR3 sequences, around 11% of which appear only once. This sample was shared with a second study, whose subject was T cells in Graves' hyperthyroidism and ophthalmopathy.

The sequences come from peripheral blood mononuclear cells (PBMCs), collected at new diagnosis, from a patient treated with antithyroid drugs. The receptors were sampled from a woman aged 25 to 39 with Graves disease.

This clonotype was observed a handful of times. This may come from a read error, since a much larger clone is one base off. The genes are TRBV6-4 and TRBJ2-3, with 10 bases that match TRBD2. Germline values: CDR1 MRHNA, CDR2 SNTAGT. This CDR3 comprises 16 residues. The V segment lost 8 bases and the J segment 5 bases; nucleotides outside the gene matches: 13. The chain's CDR3 is CASSSAEREGKDTQYF. CDR3 DNA sequence: TGTGCCAGCTCATCCGCCGAGCGGGAGGGGAAAGATACGCAGTATTTT.

The chain is built from TRBV10-3 and TRBJ2-1; perhaps TRBD2 as D (6 bases). Germline CDR1 is ENHRY and CDR2 is SYGVKD. Trimming removed 8 bases at V and 7 bases at J, with 24 bases between. This CDR3 has 16 residues. The CDR3 nucleotides read TGTGCCATCGAAAACCCCCTGCCGGGAGTCGGAAATGAGCAGTTCTTC. It is translated as CAIENPLPGVGNEQFF.

Concerning this clonotype itself: A clone one base away is much larger, so this may be a read error. The chain combines TRBV20-1 with TRBJ1-5; D remains unclear. Germline V gives CDR1 DFQATT, CDR2 SNEGSKA (reference sequence). The CDR3 is 14 amino acids. V was trimmed by 3 bases and J by 5 bases, leaving 14 bases between them. The CDR3 sequence: CSASPMGSYQPQHF. The CDR3 nucleotides read TGCAGTGCTAGCCCGATGGGATCTTATCAGCCCCAGCATTTT.

This clonotype was counted at least ten times. This chain connects TRBV4-2 to TRBJ1-1; no firm D call. The CDR3 sequence is 15 residues long. CDR1 LGHNA and CDR2 YNFKEQ come from the germline V gene. The V and J ends lost 2 bases and 4 bases respectively, with 14 bases between them. The CDR3 DNA follows: TGTGCCAGCAGCCAACTAGAGGAAGGCCTCACTGAAGCTTTCTTT. Its protein is CASSQLEEGLTEAFF.

This clonotype was recorded many times. The chain's CDR3 is CSARVLSGTYEQYF. CDR3 bases: TGCAGTGCTAGAGTACTCTCGGGGACCTACGAGCAGTACTTC. The chain combines TRBV20-1 with TRBJ2-7, with D perhaps matching TRBD2 (5 bases). With 1 base removed from V and 2 bases from J, the gap between germline ends came to 12 bases. CDR3 length equals 14 residues. Germline CDR1 reads DFQATT; CDR2 reads SNEGSKA (reference sequence).

This clonotype was recorded at least ten times. V gene TRBV10-3 combines with J gene TRBJ2-1, with D tentatively TRBD1 or TRBD2 (7 bases each). Germline V gives CDR1 ENHRY, CDR2 SYGVKD. The length of the CDR3 is 17 residues. Deletions cut 4 bases from V and 6 bases from J, with 22 bases between. This CDR3 is CAISGYTAGGVANEQFF. The CDR3 region has the DNA TGTGCCATCAGTGGATATACAGCAGGGGGGGTTGCCAATGAGCAGTTCTTC.

The V gene is TRBV11-2, the J gene TRBJ2-7; 11 nucleotides line up with TRBD2. V lost 5 bases to trimming and J lost 6 bases; unmatched junction nucleotides: 15. The germline CDR1 and CDR2 sequences are SGHAT and FQNNGV. The CDR3 runs to 17 residues. The CDR3 is CASSPHRGSGRAPEQYF. In DNA, the CDR3 is TGTGCCAGCAGCCCACATCGGGGTAGCGGGAGGGCCCCCGAGCAGTACTTC.

In its sample, this clonotype was seen many times. This chain joins TRBV2 and TRBJ2-3; a possible D gene is TRBD1 (6 bases). CDR3 length equals 15 residues. Germline values: CDR1 SNHLY, CDR2 FYNNEI. Trimming left V 7 bases short and J 0 bases short, with 14 bases between. As DNA, the CDR3 is TGTGCCAGCAACGGGGACACCTTGAGCACAGATACGCAGTATTTT. Its protein product is CASNGDTLSTDTQYF.

About this clonotype: It may be a read error: a sequence one base away is much more abundant. The chain recombines TRBV7-8 with TRBJ2-5; 8 bases agree with TRBD1. This CDR3 spans 15 amino acids. The germline CDR1 and CDR2 sequences are SGHVS and FQNEAQ. The CDR3 DNA is TGCGCCAGCAGCGCCCGGGACAGGTTGTCAGGGACCCAGTACTTC. This sequence encodes CASSARDRLSGTQYF.

This clonotype was picked up many times. The rearrangement links TRBV3-1 to TRBJ2-2; D remains ambiguous. The CDR3 has 13 amino acids. Germline V gene lookup returns CDR1 LGHDT and CDR2 YNNKEL (reference sequence). The V gene lost 4 bases and the J gene lost 6 bases, with 9 bases spanning the gap. DNA of the CDR3: TGTGCCAGCAGCCTCCCCTGGGCCGGGGAGCTGTTTTTT. Residues: CASSLPWAGELFF.

This clonotype was detected many times. This chain joins TRBV7-2 and TRBJ2-1, with D hard to call. Germline-derived CDR1 and CDR2 are SGHTA and FQGNSA. The CDR3 contains 14 residues. The ends were cut back, 6 bases at V and 4 bases at J, with 13 bases in the middle. CDR3 sequence: CASRSGPSYNEQFF. The CDR3, as DNA: TGTGCCAGCAGGAGTGGACCCTCTTACAATGAGCAGTTCTTC.

This clonotype showed up many times. The V call is TRBV2, the J call TRBJ1-4; D perhaps matches TRBD1 (5 bases). The ends were cut back, 5 bases at V and 2 bases at J, with 9 bases in the middle. Germline CDR1 SNHLY, CDR2 FYNNEI. The length of the CDR3 is 14 residues. The CDR3 coding sequence is TGTGCCAGCAGTATGGGACGGACTAATGAAAAACTGTTTTTT. Its translation: CASSMGRTNEKLFF.

This clonotype has a count of ten or more. The chain carries TRBV11-2 and TRBJ2-7, with D possibly being TRBD2 (7 bases). Germline V gives CDR1 SGHAT, CDR2 FQNNGV. Trimming removed 1 base from V and 3 bases from J, with 13 bases in between. This CDR3 has 15 amino acids. The CDR3 DNA follows: TGTGCCAGCAGCTTAGGGGGGGGGCCAGGCTACGAGCAGTACTTC. Residues: CASSLGGGPGYEQYF.

This clonotype was counted many times. This chain joins TRBV20-1 and TRBJ1-2; D uncertain. V gave up 0 bases and J gave up 4 bases, with 12 bases separating them. Germline V CDR1 and CDR2: DFQATT, SNEGSKA (reference sequence). The CDR3 is 14 amino acids. The CDR3 region is CSARDPQKGYGYTF. Written as DNA, the CDR3 is TGCAGTGCTAGAGATCCCCAAAAGGGCTATGGCTACACCTTC.

V and J are TRBV15 and TRBJ2-7; 8 bases match TRBD1. This CDR3 comprises 13 residues. The germline CDR1 and CDR2 sequences are LNHNV and YYDKDF (reference sequence). The V segment lost 6 bases and the J segment 3 bases; nucleotides outside the gene matches: 4. The CDR3 DNA reads as TGTGCCACCAGGGTTACAGGGGGCTACGAGCAGTACTTC. Amino acid sequence: CATRVTGGYEQYF.

The V call is TRBV5-5, the J call TRBJ2-2; maybe TRBD1 (6 bases). CDR3 length: 15 residues. Trimming left V 4 bases short and J 6 bases short, with 16 bases between. Germline V gene data show CDR1 as SGHKS and CDR2 as YYEKEE (reference sequence). The CDR3 protein is CASSPGAGDPGELFF. For the CDR3, the DNA is TGTGCCAGCAGCCCTGGGGCAGGGGATCCCGGGGAGCTGTTTTTT.

At least ten counts were recorded for this clonotype. This chain links TRBV28 with TRBJ2-7, with TRBD2 matching 13 bases. J lost 1 base, V lost 5 bases, and 8 bases had no gene match. This CDR3 contains 17 residues. Germline V gives CDR1 MDHEN, CDR2 SYDVKM. The DNA of the CDR3 is TGTGCCAGCAGTACCGGGACTAGCGGGATAAGATCCTACGAGCAGTACTTC. Its protein product is CASSTGTSGIRSYEQYF.

In this sample, this clonotype turned up many times. The chain has TRBV4-3 and TRBJ1-6, with no clear D. Germline V gene lookup returns CDR1 LGHNA and CDR2 YSLEER. Deletions cut 1 base from V and 5 bases from J, with 12 bases between. The CDR3 runs 16 residues. The CDR3 coding sequence is TGCGCCAGCAGCCAAGCTATTTGGGATAATAATTCACCCCTCCACTTT. Translated, it gives CASSQAIWDNNSPLHF.